The subject of this entry is one TCR beta chain. As yet, its antigen is unknown. Relative to the germline gene, one junction end is altered; a read error may explain this. The data are from a study of tumor-infiltrating lymphocytes in primary liver carcinoma. Study-wide context: Sample yields of productive TCRbeta reads, ranging from roughly 3.5 to 7.13 million, were similar across tissue types.

In addition to blood RNA drawn from unsorted whole blood, germline DNA was extracted. There were only treatment-naive patients, all with chronic HBV infection. General observations from the study: Compared with tumor region pairs, tumor-adjacent and tumor-blood pairs overlapped less. When set against blood, tumors had a significantly higher top-250-clone fraction (p = 0.039).

TCR beta cDNA was prepared out of approximately 500 ng total RNA by means of a constant-region primer. Three nested multiplex PCR rounds, a slightly modified ARM-PCR method, built the TCR beta libraries. In the first two PCR rounds, TRBV1-TRBV30 forward primers were paired with a C-beta reverse primer, and each round lasted approximately 10 cycles. TCRdb reprocessed the multiplex PCR reads with MiXCR, giving one entry per CDR3 protein. Of 190,000 or so distinct CDR3 sequences detected, around 60% appear once; the ten largest clones hold 6% to 8.5%. Per the germline V gene, CDR1 is SGHRS and CDR2 is YFSETQ. CDR3 length: 17 residues.

Material: peripheral blood. The chain employs TRBV5-1 and TRBJ2-7; 16 bases match TRBD2. The receptor comes from a woman between 55 and 75 years old with primary liver carcinoma and hepatitis B virus infection. The CDR3, as DNA: TGCGCCAGCAGCCCGGGACTAGCGGGAGGGTCCCTCTACAAGCAGTACTTC. Translated, it gives CASSPGLAGGSLYKQYF.